The rows below give T cell receptor beta chains drawn from one sample of a study of early T cells in non-severe SARS-CoV-2 infection. TCRdb itself ran the 5' RACE reads through MiXCR, one entry per CDR3 protein. The sample has 26,000 or so distinct CDR3 sequences, about 4% seen once. Material: whole blood. Receptor source: an adult who was a healthcare worker with PCR-confirmed SARS-CoV-2 infection or an uninfected control (not recorded which). Both conserved end residues are part of each CDR3. D genes are given only for firm matches. Clone size, where shown, is once, few, many, or a class for clones that have expanded.

d_call,clone_size,j_call,v_call,cdr3_aa,cdr3_nt
TRBD1,many,TRBJ2-3,TRBV5-1,CASSPGQGQTDTQYF,TGCGCCAGCAGCCCGGGACAGGGCCAGACAGATACGCAGTATTTT
TRBD2,many,TRBJ2-3,TRBV10-3,CATRDYSYTDTQYF,TGTGCCACCCGGGACTACAGTTACACAGATACGCAGTATTTT
NA,many,TRBJ1-2,TRBV3-2,CASSQDDGTGWYTF,TGTGCCAGCAGCCAAGATGATGGGACAGGTTGGTACACCTTC
NA,many,TRBJ2-3,TRBV5-4,CASSLRTDTQYF,TGTGCCAGCAGCTTACGCACAGATACGCAGTATTTT
NA,many,TRBJ2-2,TRBV27,CASRAGAGELFF,TGTGCCAGCAGGGCCGGAGCCGGGGAGCTGTTTTTT
TRBD1,many,TRBJ2-5,TRBV7-7,CASRRTGAETQYF,TGTGCTAGCAGGAGGACAGGGGCAGAGACCCAGTACTTC
TRBD2,few,TRBJ2-1,TRBV5-1,CASSRSGLAGDNEQFF,TGCGCCAGCAGCCGCAGTGGACTAGCGGGGGACAATGAGCAGTTCTTC
NA,many,TRBJ2-3,TRBV7-3,CASSLTAVTDTQYF,TGTGCCAGCAGCTTAACGGCAGTTACAGATACGCAGTATTTT
NA,NA,TRBJ1-2,TRBV5-6,CASSPATAGRSRGYTF,TGTGCCAGCAGCCCCGCTACGGCGGGACGCTCGCGGGGCTACACCTTC
TRBD1,many,TRBJ1-4,TRBV5-1,CASSLTGDTNEKLFF,TGCGCCAGCAGCTTAACAGGGGATACTAATGAAAAACTGTTTTTT
NA,few,TRBJ2-7,TRBV5-1,CASSANTGGAGTSTYF,TGCGCCAGCAGCGCAAATACAGGGGGCGCCGGGACTAGCACGTACTTC
NA,many,TRBJ2-4,TRBV20-1,CSARPAGQDIQYF,TGCAGTGCTAGACCGGCAGGCCAAGACATTCAGTACTTC
NA,many,TRBJ2-3,TRBV24-1,CATSGSSSDTQYF,TGTGCCACCAGTGGCTCGTCCTCGGATACGCAGTATTTT
TRBD2,few,TRBJ2-2,TRBV2,CASSRTSDSTGELFF,TGTGCCAGCAGTAGGACTAGCGATAGTACCGGGGAGCTGTTTTTT
NA,NA,TRBJ2-3,TRBV29-1,CSVAHTDTQYF,TGCAGCGTGGCCCACACAGATACGCAGTATTTT
NA,NA,TRBJ2-7,TRBV7-2,CASSLLAGYEQYF,TGTGCCAGCAGCTTATTGGCGGGCTACGAGCAGTACTTC
TRBD2,many,TRBJ2-4,TRBV12-3/TRBV12-4,CASSPLGLAGNQYF,TGTGCCAGCAGTCCACTGGGACTAGCGGGAAATCAGTACTTC
NA,many,TRBJ2-7,TRBV12-3/TRBV12-4,CASTQGGAGNEQYF,TGTGCCAGCACCCAGGGGGGGGCGGGGAACGAGCAGTACTTC
NA,medium-sized,TRBJ2-7,TRBV4-2,CASSQVEGRGTYEQYF,TGTGCCAGCAGCCAAGTGGAGGGCAGAGGCACCTACGAGCAGTACTTC
NA,NA,TRBJ2-2,TRBV7-3,CASSFGVNTGELFF,TGTGCCAGCAGCTTCGGTGTAAACACCGGGGAGCTGTTTTTT
TRBD2,many,TRBJ2-1,TRBV20-1,CSASAQLAGDSREQFF,TGCAGTGCTAGTGCCCAACTAGCGGGAGATTCACGTGAGCAGTTCTTC
TRBD2,many,TRBJ2-7,TRBV11-1,CASSRSGKQYF,TGTGCCAGCAGCCGTAGCGGGAAGCAGTACTTC
NA,many,TRBJ1-1,TRBV10-3,CAISTNTEAFF,TGTGCCATCAGCACGAACACTGAAGCTTTCTTT
TRBD1,many,TRBJ2-2,TRBV6-5,CASSPPGTGYTGELFF,TGTGCCAGCAGCCCGCCGGGGACAGGATACACCGGGGAGCTGTTTTTT
TRBD2,many,TRBJ2-5,TRBV5-1,CASSPGLAGGYQETQYF,TGCGCCAGCAGCCCTGGACTAGCGGGAGGGTACCAAGAGACCCAGTACTTC
NA,many,TRBJ2-3,TRBV6-1,CATGLASTDTQYF,TGTGCCACCGGACTGGCTAGCACAGATACGCAGTATTTT
TRBD1,few,TRBJ1-5,TRBV7-9,CASSITGGGNQPQHF,TGTGCCAGCAGCATTACAGGGGGCGGCAATCAGCCCCAGCATTTT
NA,NA,TRBJ2-7,TRBV4-2,CASSPRDGAYEQYF,TGTGCCAGCAGCCCCCGGGACGGTGCCTACGAGCAGTACTTC
NA,many,TRBJ2-1,TRBV2,CASRGSILGNEQFF,TGTGCCAGCAGGGGGTCGATTCTAGGGAATGAGCAGTTCTTC
TRBD2,many,TRBJ2-2,TRBV11-2,CASSLATSGREAEGFANTGELFF,TGTGCCAGCAGCTTAGCGACTAGCGGGAGGGAGGCCGAGGGGTTCGCGAACACCGGGGAGCTGTTTTTT
NA,NA,TRBJ2-7,TRBV24-1,CATSERTGAKTYEQYF,TGTGCCACCAGTGAACGAACAGGCGCAAAGACCTACGAGCAGTACTTC
NA,NA,TRBJ1-2,TRBV13,CASSLKINRNNYGYTF,TGTGCCAGCAGCCTAAAAATTAACAGGAATAACTATGGCTACACCTTC
NA,many,TRBJ2-6,TRBV6-5,CASSYSRSGANVLTF,TGTGCCAGCAGTTACTCCCGGTCTGGGGCCAACGTCCTGACTTTC
TRBD1,many,TRBJ1-6,TRBV20-1,CSARTGDNSPLHF,TGCAGTGCGAGGACAGGGGATAATTCACCCCTCCACTTT
NA,few,TRBJ2-1,TRBV18,CASSPPGRDEQFF,TGTGCCAGCTCACCACCAGGACGGGATGAGCAGTTCTTC
TRBD1,many,TRBJ1-4,TRBV28,CASSPPSGTGRQKLFF,TGTGCCAGCAGTCCGCCGAGTGGGACAGGGAGGCAAAAACTGTTTTTT
NA,many,TRBJ1-2,TRBV12-3/TRBV12-4,CASSLTRPLGNYGYTF,TGTGCCAGCAGTTTAACTCGGCCCTTGGGTAACTATGGCTACACCTTC
NA,few,TRBJ1-1,TRBV10-3,CAISELIGVRRPEAFF,TGTGCCATCAGTGAGCTCATTGGAGTACGCCGACCTGAAGCTTTCTTT
NA,few,TRBJ1-1,TRBV19,CASSTPARGTEAFF,TGTGCCAGTAGTACCCCGGCCCGGGGCACTGAAGCTTTCTTT
NA,NA,TRBJ1-3,TRBV28,CASSLDGGNTIYF,TGTGCCAGCAGCTTGGACGGCGGAAACACCATATATTTT
TRBD1,few,TRBJ2-2,TRBV24-1,CATSDAGTGFTGELFF,TGTGCCACCAGTGATGCCGGGACAGGCTTCACCGGGGAGCTGTTTTTT
NA,NA,TRBJ2-2,TRBV20-1,CSTPRTDTGELFF,TGCAGTACTCCACGGACCGACACCGGGGAGCTGTTTTTT
NA,many,TRBJ2-2,TRBV27,CASRRDGNTGELFF,TGTGCCAGCAGACGTGACGGAAACACCGGGGAGCTGTTTTTT
TRBD2,NA,TRBJ2-3,TRBV9,CASSVLASGRADTQYF,TGTGCCAGCAGCGTATTGGCTAGCGGGAGGGCAGATACGCAGTATTTT
TRBD2,many,TRBJ2-1,TRBV28,CASSRGLGLASNEQFF,TGTGCCAGCAGTAGGGGCCTGGGACTAGCTAGCAATGAGCAGTTCTTC
TRBD1,many,TRBJ1-6,TRBV27,CASSSRPRDRINSPLHF,TGTGCCAGCAGTTCACGTCCCCGGGACAGGATTAATTCACCCCTCCACTTT
NA,many,TRBJ1-1,TRBV18,CASSPRRVGSTEAFF,TGTGCCAGCTCACCACGCCGGGTGGGGAGCACTGAAGCTTTCTTT
NA,many,TRBJ2-1,TRBV7-3,CASRPLRDSSSYNEQFF,TGTGCCAGCAGACCACTGCGGGACTCGAGCTCCTACAATGAGCAGTTCTTC
TRBD2,few,TRBJ2-3,TRBV18,CASSPPGLAGDTQYF,TGTGCCAGCTCACCCCCGGGACTAGCGGGAGATACGCAGTATTTT
NA,many,TRBJ2-5,TRBV9,CASSVAPDSRETQYF,TGTGCCAGCAGCGTAGCTCCGGACTCCAGAGAGACCCAGTACTTC
TRBD2,many,TRBJ2-2,TRBV3-1,CASSQPRTSGTVELFF,TGTGCCAGCAGCCAACCTAGGACTAGCGGGACGGTTGAGCTGTTTTTT
NA,many,TRBJ1-2,TRBV14,CASSQDPSYGYTF,TGTGCCAGCAGCCAAGATCCCAGCTATGGCTACACCTTC
NA,many,TRBJ2-5,TRBV5-1,CASSLEGIETQYF,TGCGCCAGCAGCTTGGAAGGGATAGAGACCCAGTACTTC
NA,many,TRBJ1-3,TRBV7-3,CASSPTGISGNTIYF,TGTGCCAGCAGTCCAACAGGGATCTCTGGAAACACCATATATTTT
NA,many,TRBJ2-2,TRBV20-1,CSAPASLAGELFF,TGCAGTGCTCCGGCTAGCTTGGCCGGGGAGCTGTTTTTT
NA,many,TRBJ2-2,TRBV7-2,CASSSWDSTGELFF,TGTGCCAGCAGCTCGTGGGACTCGACCGGGGAGCTGTTTTTT
TRBD1,many,TRBJ1-5,TRBV3-1,CASSLTGDQPQHF,TGTGCCAGCAGCCTGACAGGGGACCAGCCCCAGCATTTT
NA,many,TRBJ2-1,TRBV5-1,CASSLVDFNEQFF,TGCGCCAGCAGCTTAGTGGACTTCAATGAGCAGTTCTTC
TRBD2,many,TRBJ2-1,TRBV6-5,CASSDPSGADDEQFF,TGTGCCAGCAGTGACCCTAGCGGGGCTGACGATGAGCAGTTCTTC
NA,few,TRBJ1-3,TRBV9,CASSVDYSGNTIYF,TGTGCCAGCAGCGTAGATTACTCTGGAAACACCATATATTTT